The entry below gives a single TCR beta chain sequence along with its context. Its antigen is as yet unknown. The repertoire was sequenced with immunoSEQ multiplex PCR; TCRdb's copy has only in-frame clones and lacks some. In the table there are more than 50,000 clones, 74% of which are singletons. This sample was taken from a study of T cells in tumors after PD-1 blockade. Study-level information: A subset received ongoing vismodegib 150 mg daily alongside anti-PD-1 therapy. Study-level results: Peripheral recruitment is suggested, as some novel exhausted tumor clones were in pre-treatment blood.

The CDR3 runs 18 residues. V was pared by 0 bases and J by 1 base, with 14 bases between. Germline CDR1 SGHRS, CDR2 YFSETQ. The rearrangement joins TRBV5-1 to TRBJ2-6, with D perhaps matching TRBD1 (6 bases). Sequencing was performed on PBMCs, taken after anti-PD-1 treatment. This TCR was recovered from a human donor with basal cell carcinoma. This CDR3 reads CASSLVSGVRSGANVLTF. The CDR3 DNA is TGCGCCAGCAGCTTGGTGTCAGGGGTTAGATCTGGGGCCAACGTCCTGACTTTC.